What follows are 18 T cell receptor beta chains derived from one specimen sequenced in a study of PD-1 blockade in classical Hodgkin lymphoma. Each patient relapsed following autologous stem cell transplantation, and prior brentuximab vedotin exposure differed. Measured with immunoSEQ multiplex PCR; TCRdb has only the in-frame clones, and not every one. This table has about 34,000 clones, 76% appearing once. Sequences were derived from peripheral blood mononuclear cells (PBMCs), sampled before the second cycle of nivolumab. All receptors derive from a human donor with classical Hodgkin lymphoma.

This clone was observed a few times. The CDR3 DNA reads TGTGCCAGTAGTCCCTCCGGGCAGGGTGATTCACCCCTCCACTTT. Translation gives CASSPSGQGDSPLHF. This chain joins TRBV19 and TRBJ1-6; D possibly corresponds to TRBD1 (5 bases). CDR3 length: 15 amino acids. Germline values: CDR1 LNHDA, CDR2 SQIVND (reference sequence). Trimming took off 5 bases at V and 8 bases at J, with 16 bases between the two ends.

The V and J genes are TRBV4-3 and TRBJ2-2; D possibly matches TRBD1 or TRBD2 (5 bases each). CDR3 length: 15 amino acids. CDR1 is LGHNA, CDR2 YSLEER, per germline. Trimming stripped 4 bases from V and 7 bases from J, with 16 bases between. The CDR3 bases are TGCGCCAGCAGCCGAGTAGAGGGGCAAAACGGGGAGCTGTTTTTT. Translated, it gives CASSRVEGQNGELFF.

The chain is built from TRBV4-3 and TRBJ1-3, with no clear D. The germline V gene encodes CDR1 LGHNA and CDR2 YSLEER. Deletions cut 0 bases from V and 3 bases from J, with 9 bases between. The CDR3 loop spans 15 amino acids. CDR3 bases: TGCGCCAGCAGCCAAGATAGTAGTAATGGAAACACCATATATTTT. Amino acid sequence: CASSQDSSNGNTIYF.

V gene TRBV18 combines with J gene TRBJ1-2, with D possibly being TRBD1 (5 bases). The CDR3 is 13 residues long. Looked up from germline, CDR1 is KGHSH and CDR2 is LQKENI. Trimming left V 3 bases short and J 6 bases short, with 11 bases between. The CDR3 reads CASSPSGGDGYTF. In nucleotides, the CDR3 is TGTGCCAGCTCACCCTCGGGGGGGGATGGCTACACCTTC.

The J gene is TRBJ2-3, the V gene TRBV9, with a tentative D call TRBD1 (5 bases). This CDR3 has 16 amino acids. CDR1 is SGDLS, CDR2 YYNGEE, per germline. V was shortened by 2 bases and J by 8 bases, with 21 bases between the two germline ends. As DNA, the CDR3 is TGTGCCAGCAGCGTCCCCCCCTCGGGCCGTCAGGGTACGCAGTATTTT. It encodes CASSVPPSGRQGTQYF.

V usage is TRBV6-1 and J usage is TRBJ2-7; D may be TRBD1 (6 bases). The CDR3 length is 14 residues. Germline V gene lookup returns CDR1 MNHNS and CDR2 SASEGT. Trimming removed 4 bases at V and 4 bases at J, with 14 bases between. The CDR3 sequence is CASSGESQGYEQYF. CDR3 in DNA: TGTGCCAGCAGTGGTGAGAGTCAGGGGTACGAGCAGTACTTC.

The V gene is TRBV10-1, the J gene TRBJ2-3; D could derive from TRBD1 or TRBD2 (7 bases each). The germline gives CDR1 WNHNN, CDR2 SYGVQD (reference sequence). V was clipped by 5 bases and J by 7 bases, with 16 bases between them. The CDR3 covers 14 residues. The CDR3 is CASSQQGTKHTQYF. CDR3 sequence (DNA): TGCGCCAGCAGTCAACAGGGGACTAAGCATACGCAGTATTTT.

This clone was seen only once. This rearrangement joins TRBV10-3 to TRBJ2-7, with 8 bases matching TRBD1. The CDR3 totals 14 residues. V shed 6 bases, J shed 2 bases, and the junction held 6 bases outside the gene matches. CDR1 ENHRY and CDR2 SYGVKD come from the germline V gene. CDR3 loop: CAISRGTGTYEQYF. CDR3 nucleotides: TGTGCCATCAGCCGAGGGACAGGCACCTACGAGCAGTACTTC.

This clone was seen a handful of times. This chain links TRBV6-5 with TRBJ1-6, with unresolved D. This CDR3 spans 14 amino acids. Germline lookup yields CDR1 MNHEY and CDR2 SVGAGI. V gave up 8 bases and J gave up 8 bases, with 16 bases separating them. The CDR3 DNA reads as TGTGCCAGCTTGAGTCGTACGGAGGATTCACCCCTCCACTTT. The encoded protein is CASLSRTEDSPLHF.

This clone has only one observation. The CDR3 spells CASSTEDTQYF. The CDR3 DNA follows: TGTGCCAGCAGTACGGAGGATACGCAGTATTTT. The chain has TRBV6-5 and TRBJ2-3, with D uncertain. CDR3 length: 11 residues. Germline V CDR1 and CDR2: MNHEY, SVGAGI. V lost 5 bases and J lost 6, with 6 bases in between.

The rearrangement joins TRBV6-1 to TRBJ1-6; 7 bases map to TRBD1. Germline values: CDR1 MNHNS, CDR2 SASEGT. This CDR3 has 15 amino acids. Trimming at V came to 8 bases and at J to 3 bases, leaving 7 bases not matched to a gene. The DNA for the CDR3 is TGTGCCAGCGCCCTAGGACAGGTCTATAATTCACCCCTCCACTTT. Its protein is CASALGQVYNSPLHF.

CDR3 bases: TGTGCCAGCTCACCCGAGGACATTCAGTACTTC. Translated: CASSPEDIQYF. The chain is built from TRBV18 and TRBJ2-4; D is ambiguous. V was trimmed by 3 bases and J by 8 bases, leaving 5 bases between them. The germline gives CDR1 KGHSH, CDR2 LQKENI. The CDR3 spans 11 residues.

This chain joins TRBV5-1 and TRBJ2-5; no clear D gene. V was cut by 5 bases and J by 3 bases, with 11 bases left in between. The CDR3 spans 13 residues. From germline, CDR1 is SGHRS and CDR2 YFSETQ. The DNA for the CDR3 is TGCGCCAGCAGTCGAGTGGTAGAAGAGACCCAGTACTTC. Its translation: CASSRVVEETQYF.

This rearrangement joins TRBV18 to TRBJ2-1; no reliable D call. The CDR3 contains 12 residues. V dropped 4 bases and J dropped 6 bases, with 7 bases sitting between them. The germline gives CDR1 KGHSH, CDR2 LQKENI. CDR3 sequence reads: CASSLKRNEQFF. DNA for the CDR3: TGTGCCAGCTCACTCAAGCGCAATGAGCAGTTCTTC.

The chain recombines TRBV27 with TRBJ1-6; D unclear. The V gene lost 10 bases and the J gene lost 10 bases, with 17 bases spanning the gap. The germline V gene has CDR1 MNHEY and CDR2 SMNVEV (reference sequence). The CDR3 is 13 residues long. The CDR3 sequence is CATRFLGGSPLHF. In DNA, the CDR3 is TGTGCCACCCGTTTCTTGGGAGGATCACCCCTCCACTTT.

The chain uses TRBV7-6 and TRBJ2-7, with D maybe TRBD1 (6 bases). V shed 6 bases and J shed 2 bases, with 17 bases lying between them. This CDR3 is built from 15 residues. Germline V gene data show CDR1 as SGHVS and CDR2 as FNYEAQ. Written as DNA, the CDR3 is TGTGCCAGCAGTAACCGGGACATATACCCCTACGAGCAGTACTTC. It is translated as CASSNRDIYPYEQYF. Looking up the rest from reference TRBV7-6 and TRBJ2-7 gives the full variable domain: GAGVSQSPRYKVTKRGQDVALRCDPISGHVSLYWYRQALGQGPEFLTYFNYEAQQDKSGLPNDRFSAERPEGSISTLTIQRTEQRDSAMYRCASSNRDIYPYEQYFGPGTRLTVT.

The chain combines TRBV7-2 with TRBJ2-3; TRBD2 matches at 10 bases. The V and J ends lost 4 bases and 1 base, in that order; junction bases with no gene match: 8. Germline CDR1 SGHTA, CDR2 FQGNSA. The CDR3 totals 17 residues. The CDR3 here is CASSSKPLAGGTDTQYF. DNA of the CDR3: TGTGCCAGCAGCTCAAAACCCCTAGCGGGGGGCACAGATACGCAGTATTTT.

This chain uses TRBV5-6 with TRBJ2-2; D gene unclear. Deletions cut 4 bases from V and 7 bases from J, with 11 bases between. Germline V CDR1 and CDR2: SGHDT, YYEEEE. CDR3 length: 13 amino acids. Here the CDR3 DNA reads TGTGCCAGCAGCCCCGGGCGAAACGGGGAGCTGTTTTTT. Its translation is CASSPGRNGELFF. Looking up the rest from reference TRBV5-6 and TRBJ2-2 gives the full variable domain: DAGVTQSPTHLIKTRGQQVTLRCSPKSGHDTVSWYQQALGQGPQFIFQYYEEEERQRGNFPDRFSGHQFPNYSSELNVNALLLGDSALYLCASSPGRNGELFFGEGSRLTVL.